The 15 T cell receptor beta chains below were found in one sample sequenced in a study of regulatory T cells in long-lasting Graves disease. Construction of TCR beta libraries relied on iRepertoire HTBI primers and on Arm-PCR targeting CDR3 regions. TCRdb reanalysed the multiplex PCR reads using MiXCR and keeps one entry per CDR3 protein. This table holds about 450,000 distinct CDR3 sequences, 14% found once. Sample time point: newly diagnosed GD, antithyroid drugs for less than 3 months. RNA extracted from PBMCs served as the sequencing template. The sample was also linked to a second study, of T cells in Graves' hyperthyroidism and ophthalmopathy.

Source: peripheral blood mononuclear cells (PBMCs), taken at new diagnosis, from a patient treated with antithyroid drugs. The source is a woman aged 45-65 years with Graves disease.

This clonotype was observed a handful of times. The V and J genes are TRBV7-2 and TRBJ1-4, with TRBD1 matching 7 bases. From germline, CDR1 is SGHTA and CDR2 FQGNSA. There are 17 residues in the CDR3. The trim removed 4 bases at V and 4 bases at J, leaving 12 bases unmatched. CDR3 DNA sequence: TGTGCCAGCAGCTCCCAAATGGACAGGTCGAATAATGAAAAACTGTTTTTT. It specifies CASSSQMDRSNNEKLFF.

The chain carries TRBV19 and TRBJ2-7, with TRBD1 matching 9 bases. From germline, CDR1 is LNHDA and CDR2 SQIVND (reference sequence). The CDR3 contains 15 residues. Trimming cost V 3 bases and J 3 bases; bases outside gene matches: 6. The CDR3 bases are TGTGCCAGTAGTATCGGGACAGGGTCGGGCTACGAGCAGTACTTC. Its protein product is CASSIGTGSGYEQYF.

J is TRBJ2-1 and V is TRBV20-1, with 7 bases identical to TRBD2. Trimming cost V 3 bases and J 8 bases; bases outside gene matches: 10. The CDR3 spans 14 residues. Germline V lookup: CDR1 DFQATT, CDR2 SNEGSKA (reference sequence). CDR3 sequence: CSASGASGRDEQFF. The DNA for the CDR3 is TGCAGTGCTAGTGGGGCTAGCGGCCGGGATGAGCAGTTCTTC.

This clonotype turned up a few times. The V call is TRBV5-6, the J call TRBJ1-5; 8 nucleotides line up with TRBD1. Germline assignment: CDR1 SGHDT and CDR2 YYEEEE. The length of the CDR3 is 15 residues. The trim removed 5 bases at V and 1 base at J, leaving 5 bases unmatched. Written as DNA, the CDR3 is TGTGCCAGCAGTTTGACAGGGGAGAGCAATCAGCCCCAGCATTTT. This gives the protein CASSLTGESNQPQHF.

There are many counts of this clonotype. The chain couples TRBV28 to TRBJ1-1; no clear D. The CDR3 is made up of 13 amino acids. Trimming stripped 4 bases from V and 4 bases from J, with 10 bases between. CDR1 is MDHEN and CDR2 is SYDVKM in the germline V gene. The CDR3 here is CASSWAGGTEAFF. The CDR3 DNA sequence: TGTGCCAGCAGTTGGGCAGGAGGCACTGAAGCTTTCTTT.

This clonotype was picked up many times. This rearrangement joins TRBV9 to TRBJ2-3; TRBD2 is a possible D gene (6 bases). Trimming removed 6 bases at V and 0 bases at J, with 17 bases between. Germline CDR1 is SGDLS and CDR2 is YYNGEE. The CDR3 is made up of 16 amino acids. The CDR3 DNA reads as TGTGCCAGCACCCCGCATGGGACTGAGAGCACAGATACGCAGTATTTT. Translation gives CASTPHGTESTDTQYF.

This clonotype was seen at least ten times. The chain recombines TRBV20-1 with TRBJ2-5; 12 bases fit TRBD2. V lost 6 bases and J lost 2; bases outside the gene matches: 7. Germline V gives CDR1 DFQATT, CDR2 SNEGSKA (reference sequence). The CDR3 is 15 amino acids. The CDR3 protein is CSASTSGSPQETQYF. The DNA for the CDR3 is TGCAGTGCGTCGACTAGCGGGAGTCCGCAAGAGACCCAGTACTTC.

This clonotype was detected only a few times. The CDR3 bases are TGTGCCAGTAGAGGAGCGGGAGTGTACGAGCAGTACTTC. Its translation is CASRGAGVYEQYF. This chain joins TRBV19 and TRBJ2-7, with TRBD2 identical over 8 bases. The CDR3 is made up of 13 amino acids. With V trimmed by 6 bases and J by 4 bases, 5 bases remained unmatched. Germline V lookup: CDR1 LNHDA, CDR2 SQIVND (reference sequence). Together with reference TRBV19 and TRBJ2-7, the CDR3 gives the full variable domain: DGGITQSPKYLFRKEGQNVTLSCEQNLNHDAMYWYRQDPGQGLRLIYYSQIVNDFQKGDIAEGYSVSREKKESFPLTVTSAQKNPTAFYLCASRGAGVYEQYFGPGTRLTVT.

Only a few counts were recorded for this clonotype. The J gene is TRBJ2-3, the V gene TRBV24-1, with D possibly being TRBD1 (5 bases). The CDR3 length is 15 residues. Trimming took 4 bases from V and 3 from J, leaving 13 bases between them. In germline, CDR1 is KGHDR, CDR2 SFDVKD. The chain's CDR3 is CATSDPRVITDTQYF. The CDR3 region has the DNA TGTGCCACCAGTGACCCCAGGGTGATTACAGATACGCAGTATTTT.

The table lists this clonotype with many counts. The chain carries TRBV2 and TRBJ1-1; the D is unclear. Germline V gives CDR1 SNHLY, CDR2 FYNNEI. V was clipped by 7 bases and J by 4 bases, with 16 bases between them. This CDR3 has 14 amino acids. The CDR3, as DNA: TGTGCCAGCACGAAGGAGGCCCGCGGCACTGAAGCTTTCTTT. It is translated as CASTKEARGTEAFF. The full variable domain, completed using reference TRBV2 and TRBJ1-1, is EPEVTQTPSHQVTQMGQEVILRCVPISNHLYFYWYRQILGQKVEFLVSFYNNEISEKSEIFDDQFSVERPDGSNFTLKIRSTKLEDSAMYFCASTKEARGTEAFFGQGTRLTVV.

This clonotype was counted many times. The chain carries TRBV19 and TRBJ1-5; D is ambiguous. The germline gives CDR1 LNHDA, CDR2 SQIVND (reference sequence). The germline V and J ends were trimmed by 3 bases and 7 bases, with 22 bases remaining between them. The CDR3 has 17 residues. This CDR3 reads CASSMNHSGRRRQPQHF. The CDR3, as DNA: TGTGCCAGTAGTATGAACCACAGCGGACGGCGGCGGCAGCCCCAGCATTTT.

There are many counts of this clonotype. The chain couples TRBV3-1 to TRBJ1-1, with D unresolved. This CDR3 has 13 residues. Trimming took off 3 bases at V and 1 base at J, with 6 bases between the two ends. Germline V gene data show CDR1 as LGHDT and CDR2 as YNNKEL (reference sequence). CDR3 coding DNA: TGTGCCAGCAGCCATGGGAAGAACACTGAAGCTTTCTTT. Amino acids: CASSHGKNTEAFF.

This clonotype appeared a few times. The CDR3 DNA is TGTGCCAGCAGCCCCCTTAGGAAGGGAGGCACTGAAGCTTTCTTT. Protein: CASSPLRKGGTEAFF. The chain is built from TRBV11-2 and TRBJ1-1, with no clear D. The germline V and J ends were trimmed by 5 bases and 4 bases, with 17 bases remaining between them. Germline values: CDR1 SGHAT, CDR2 FQNNGV. The CDR3 has 15 residues.

This clonotype was recorded at least ten times. This chain joins TRBV12-3 or TRBV12-4 and TRBJ1-2; D possibly corresponds to TRBD1 (6 bases). The CDR3 runs to 12 residues. The V and J ends lost 5 bases and 5 bases respectively, with 9 bases between them. CDR3 nucleotides: TGTGCCAGCAGTGACGGACAGTATGGCTACACCTTC. It yields the protein CASSDGQYGYTF.

This clonotype came up a few times. This rearrangement joins TRBV19 to TRBJ2-5, with D perhaps TRBD2 (6 bases). Germline V gene lookup returns CDR1 LNHDA and CDR2 SQIVND (reference sequence). The CDR3 sequence is 14 residues long. Trimming stripped 3 bases from V and 2 bases from J, with 10 bases between. The chain's CDR3 is CASSIFGGQETQYF. The DNA of the CDR3 is TGTGCCAGTAGTATTTTTGGGGGGCAAGAGACCCAGTACTTC.